The clone carrying this T cell receptor (beta chain) came up a few times. This sample is drawn from a study of human T cells and chemical hapten exposure. Indicated time point: pre-sensitization, week 0. The treatment here: therapeutic diphenylcyclopropenone sensitization with weekly scalp DPC. Authors' processing steps: TCRs per sample had a median of roughly 96,000 and ranged from 23,224 to 690,600. TCRdb used MiXCR to reprocess the RACE reads, holding one entry per CDR3 protein. The V and J calls were determined by TCRdb, not by the authors. The repertoire holds around 330,000 distinct CDR3 sequences, with approximately 5% as singletons. This CDR3 has 14 residues. The V end was cut by 5 bases, the J end by 4 bases, with 11 bases between.

The sequenced sample was whole blood, obtained in connection with sensitization to the hapten diphenylcyclopropenone (DPC). The receptor's source is a woman under 30 with alopecia areata. Some clones in this sample may be carry-over from other donors' samples. V and J are TRBV12-3 or TRBV12-4 and TRBJ2-2; D unclear. The DNA for the CDR3 is TGTGCCAGCAGTAGTGTCAGTCGCACCGGGGAGCTGTTTTTT. Amino acid sequence: CASSSVSRTGELFF.